This entry concerns a single T cell receptor beta chain. The antigen is undetermined. This entry belongs to a study of cytomegalovirus exposure and HLA in healthy donors. Study as a whole: The same platform used for the approximately 670 first-cohort repertoires was also used for the roughly 130 validation repertoires, as a later analysis reported.

Method: immunoSEQ multiplex PCR; TCRdb's copy keeps in-frame clones and lacks some. The sample yields about 82,000 clones, 95% seen once. Study-wide findings and caveats: The listing of some 170 TCR beta chains classed them as cytomegalovirus-associated. CMV antigen specificity of a few CMV-associated chains was confirmed in vitro. Rare TCR sequences predominated, though certain public TCRs were found in many donors.

After removal of 4 bases from V and 6 bases from J, the junction contained 11 bases not matched to a gene. Germline V CDR1 and CDR2: SGHRS, YFSETQ. The CDR3 sequence is 15 residues long. The rearrangement joins TRBV5-1 to TRBJ1-1; 8 bases match TRBD1. This clonotype was obtained from a young woman in good health and CMV-seronegative. The source material was PBMCs. CDR3 nucleotides: TGCGCCAGCAGCCTGACAGGGGCCTCGTGGGCTGAAGCTTTCTTT. Translated, it gives CASSLTGASWAEAFF. The variable domain in full, completed from reference TRBV5-1 and TRBJ1-1, reads KAGVTQTPRYLIKTRGQQVTLSCSPISGHRSVSWYQQTPGQGLQFLFEYFSETQRNKGNFPGRFSGRQFSNSRSEMNVSTLELGDSALYLCASSLTGASWAEAFFGQGTRLTVV.